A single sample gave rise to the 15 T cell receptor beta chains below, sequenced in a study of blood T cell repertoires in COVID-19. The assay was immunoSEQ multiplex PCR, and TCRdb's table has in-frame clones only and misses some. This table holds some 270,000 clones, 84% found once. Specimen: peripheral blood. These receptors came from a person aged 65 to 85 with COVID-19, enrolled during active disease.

CDR3 region: CASSYPQNHVTQYF. The CDR3, as DNA: TGTGCCAGCAGTTACCCACAGAACCACGTTACCCAGTACTTC. The chain uses TRBV6-2 or TRBV6-3 and TRBJ2-5; D not resolved. The CDR3 loop spans 14 amino acids. V lost 2 bases, J lost 8 bases, and 15 bases lay in between. The V gene's germline CDR1 is MNHEY and CDR2 SVGEGT.

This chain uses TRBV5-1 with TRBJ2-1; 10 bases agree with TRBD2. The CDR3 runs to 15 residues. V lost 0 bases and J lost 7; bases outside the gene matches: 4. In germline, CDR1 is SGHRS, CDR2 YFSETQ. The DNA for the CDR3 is TGCGCCAGCAGCTTGGGGCTAGCGGGAGTAAATGAGCAGTTCTTC. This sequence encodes CASSLGLAGVNEQFF.

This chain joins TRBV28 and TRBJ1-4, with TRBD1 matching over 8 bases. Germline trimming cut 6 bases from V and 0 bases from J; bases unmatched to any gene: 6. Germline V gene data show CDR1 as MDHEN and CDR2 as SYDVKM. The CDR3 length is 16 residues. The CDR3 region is CASRPTDRATNEKLFF. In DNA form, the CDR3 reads TGTGCCAGCAGACCAACGGACAGGGCAACTAATGAAAAACTGTTTTTT.

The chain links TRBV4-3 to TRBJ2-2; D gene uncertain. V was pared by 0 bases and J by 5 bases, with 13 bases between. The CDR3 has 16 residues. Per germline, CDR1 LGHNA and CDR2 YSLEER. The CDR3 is CASSQDLLAGTGELFF. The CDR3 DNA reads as TGCGCCAGCAGCCAAGATCTTCTGGCCGGGACCGGGGAGCTGTTTTTT.

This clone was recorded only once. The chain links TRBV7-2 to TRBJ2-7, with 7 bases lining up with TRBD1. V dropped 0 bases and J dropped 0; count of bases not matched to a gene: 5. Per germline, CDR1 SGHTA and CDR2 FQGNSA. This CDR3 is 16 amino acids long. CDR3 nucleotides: TGTGCCAGCAGCTTAGCCTCCGGACAGGCCTCCTACGAGCAGTACTTC. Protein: CASSLASGQASYEQYF.

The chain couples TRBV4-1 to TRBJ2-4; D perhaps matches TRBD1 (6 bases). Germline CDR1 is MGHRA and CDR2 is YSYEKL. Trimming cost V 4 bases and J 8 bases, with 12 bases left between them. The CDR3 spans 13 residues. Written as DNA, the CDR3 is TGCGCCAGCAGCCCCTGGGCAGGGGACATTCAGTACTTC. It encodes CASSPWAGDIQYF.

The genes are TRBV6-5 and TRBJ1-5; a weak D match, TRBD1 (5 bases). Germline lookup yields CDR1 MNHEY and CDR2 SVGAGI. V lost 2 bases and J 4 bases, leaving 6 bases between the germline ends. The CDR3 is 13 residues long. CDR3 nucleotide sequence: TGTGCCAGCAGTTACAACAGGAATCAGCCCCAGCATTTT. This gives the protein CASSYNRNQPQHF.

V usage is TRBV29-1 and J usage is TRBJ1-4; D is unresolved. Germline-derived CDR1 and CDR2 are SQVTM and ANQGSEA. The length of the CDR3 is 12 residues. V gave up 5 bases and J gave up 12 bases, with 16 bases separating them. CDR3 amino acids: CSVFGRAGELFF. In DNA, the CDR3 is TGCAGCGTTTTTGGCCGGGCCGGGGAACTGTTTTTT.

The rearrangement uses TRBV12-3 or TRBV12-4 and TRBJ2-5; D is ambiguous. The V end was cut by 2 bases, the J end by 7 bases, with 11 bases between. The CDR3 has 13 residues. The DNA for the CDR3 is TGTGCCAGCAGTTTACCCGGGTTTGGGACCCAGTACTTC. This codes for CASSLPGFGTQYF.

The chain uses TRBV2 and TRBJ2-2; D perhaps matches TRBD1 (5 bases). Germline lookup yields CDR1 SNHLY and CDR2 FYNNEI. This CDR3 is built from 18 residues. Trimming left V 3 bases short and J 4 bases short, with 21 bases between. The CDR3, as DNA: TGTGCCAGCAGTGAGACCCCAGGGCCTCCCTTGGGCACCGGGGAGCTGTTTTTT. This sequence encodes CASSETPGPPLGTGELFF.

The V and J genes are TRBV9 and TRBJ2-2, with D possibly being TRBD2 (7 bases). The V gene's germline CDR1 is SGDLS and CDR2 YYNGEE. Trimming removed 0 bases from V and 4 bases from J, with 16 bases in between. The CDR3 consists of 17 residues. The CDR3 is CASSVATWGGSTGELFF. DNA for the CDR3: TGTGCCAGCAGCGTAGCTACGTGGGGGGGCAGCACCGGGGAGCTGTTTTTT.

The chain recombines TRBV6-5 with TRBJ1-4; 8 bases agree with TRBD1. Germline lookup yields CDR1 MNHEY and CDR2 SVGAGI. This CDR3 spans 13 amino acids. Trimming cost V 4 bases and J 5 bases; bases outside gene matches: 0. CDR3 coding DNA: TGTGCCAGCAGTTGGACAGGGAATGAAAAACTGTTTTTT. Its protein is CASSWTGNEKLFF.

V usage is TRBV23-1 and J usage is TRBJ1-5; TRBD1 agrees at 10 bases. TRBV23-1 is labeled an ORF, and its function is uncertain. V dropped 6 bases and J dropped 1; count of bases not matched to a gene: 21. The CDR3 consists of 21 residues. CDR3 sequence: CASRIIRQGADPCGSNQPQHF. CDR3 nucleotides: TGCGCCAGCAGAATTATCCGACAGGGGGCCGACCCCTGTGGCAGCAATCAGCCCCAGCATTTT.

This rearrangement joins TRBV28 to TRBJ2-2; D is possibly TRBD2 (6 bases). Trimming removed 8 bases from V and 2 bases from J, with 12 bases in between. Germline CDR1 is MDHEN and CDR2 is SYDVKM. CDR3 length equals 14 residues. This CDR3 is CASGAGPNTGELFF. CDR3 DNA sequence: TGTGCCAGCGGGGCGGGGCCCAACACCGGGGAGCTGTTTTTT.

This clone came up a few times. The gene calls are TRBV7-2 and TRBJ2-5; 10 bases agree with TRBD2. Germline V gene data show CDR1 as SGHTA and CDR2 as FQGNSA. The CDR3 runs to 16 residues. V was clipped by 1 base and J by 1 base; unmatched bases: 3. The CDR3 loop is CASSLGLAGFQETQYF. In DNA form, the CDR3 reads TGTGCCAGCAGCTTAGGACTAGCGGGCTTCCAAGAGACCCAGTACTTC.